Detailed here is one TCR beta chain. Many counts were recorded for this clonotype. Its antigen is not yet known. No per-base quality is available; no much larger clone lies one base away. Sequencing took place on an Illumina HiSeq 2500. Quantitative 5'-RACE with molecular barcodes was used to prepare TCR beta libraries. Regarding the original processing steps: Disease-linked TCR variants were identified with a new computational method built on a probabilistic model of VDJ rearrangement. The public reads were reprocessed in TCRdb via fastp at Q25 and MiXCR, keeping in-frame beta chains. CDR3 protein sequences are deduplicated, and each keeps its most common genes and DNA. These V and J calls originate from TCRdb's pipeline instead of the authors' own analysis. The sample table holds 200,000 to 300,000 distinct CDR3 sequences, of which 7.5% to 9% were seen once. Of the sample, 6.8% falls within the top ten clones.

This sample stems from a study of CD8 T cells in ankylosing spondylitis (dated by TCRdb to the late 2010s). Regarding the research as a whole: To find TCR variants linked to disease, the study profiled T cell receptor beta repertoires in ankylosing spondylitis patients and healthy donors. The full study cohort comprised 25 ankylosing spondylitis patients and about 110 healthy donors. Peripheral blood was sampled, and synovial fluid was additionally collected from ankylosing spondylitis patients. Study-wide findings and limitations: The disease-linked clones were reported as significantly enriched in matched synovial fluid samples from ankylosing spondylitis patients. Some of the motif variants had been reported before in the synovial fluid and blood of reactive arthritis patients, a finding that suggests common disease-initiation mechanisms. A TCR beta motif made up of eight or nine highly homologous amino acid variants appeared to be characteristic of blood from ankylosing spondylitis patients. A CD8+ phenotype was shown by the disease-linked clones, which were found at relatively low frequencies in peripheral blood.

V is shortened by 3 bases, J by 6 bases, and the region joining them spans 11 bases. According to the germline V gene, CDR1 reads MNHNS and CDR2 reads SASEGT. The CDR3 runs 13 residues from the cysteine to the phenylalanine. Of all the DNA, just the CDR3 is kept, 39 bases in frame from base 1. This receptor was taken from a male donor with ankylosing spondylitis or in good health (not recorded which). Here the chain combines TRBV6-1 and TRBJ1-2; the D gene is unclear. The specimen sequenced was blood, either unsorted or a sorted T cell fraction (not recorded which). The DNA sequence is TGTGCCAGCAGTGACCGGGGTTTTCATGGCTACACCTTC. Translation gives CASSDRGFHGYTF.